The entry that follows covers one TCR beta chain sequence. A universal primer site and UMIs were added as TCR cDNA was made by 5'RACE template switching. TCRdb re-called the 5' RACE reads with MiXCR, one entry per CDR3 protein. The table has 280,000 or so distinct CDR3 sequences, 7.5% to 9.5% seen once. This specimen belongs to a study of T cells after yellow fever vaccination. The CDR3 covers 16 residues. Trimming shortened V by 4 bases and J by 0 bases, and 14 bases separated the two germline ends. Germline V gene lookup returns CDR1 SGDLS and CDR2 YYNGEE. Sample: CD4+ T cells sorted from PBMCs, taken 5 days after the yellow fever booster vaccination. This TCR derives from a man aged 18 to 29 who received the YFV17D yellow fever vaccine. The V and J genes are TRBV9 and TRBJ1-3; unclear D gene. The CDR3 region has the DNA TGTGCCAGCAGCCCCCAGATAGAGAGCTCTGGAAACACCATATATTTT. Protein: CASSPQIESSGNTIYF.